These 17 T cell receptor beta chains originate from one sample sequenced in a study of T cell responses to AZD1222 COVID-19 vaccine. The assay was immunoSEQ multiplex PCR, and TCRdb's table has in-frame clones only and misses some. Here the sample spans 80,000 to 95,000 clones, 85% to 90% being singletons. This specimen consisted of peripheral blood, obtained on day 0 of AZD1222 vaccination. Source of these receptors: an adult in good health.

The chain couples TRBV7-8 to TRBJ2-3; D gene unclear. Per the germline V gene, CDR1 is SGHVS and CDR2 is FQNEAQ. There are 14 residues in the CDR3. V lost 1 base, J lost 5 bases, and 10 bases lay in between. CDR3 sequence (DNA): TGTGCCAGCAGCTTAGGGCTTGGCGGAGATACGCAGTATTTT. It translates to CASSLGLGGDTQYF. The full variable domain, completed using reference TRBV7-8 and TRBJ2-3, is GAGVSQSPRYKVAKRGQDVALRCDPISGHVSLFWYQQALGQGPEFLTYFQNEAQLDKSGLPSDRFFAERPEGSVSTLKIQRTQQEDSAVYLCASSLGLGGDTQYFGPGTRLTVL.

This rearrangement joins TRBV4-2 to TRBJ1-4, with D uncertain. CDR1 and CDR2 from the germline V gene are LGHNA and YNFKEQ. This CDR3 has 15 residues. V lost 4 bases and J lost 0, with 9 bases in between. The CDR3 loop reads CASSPDRSTNEKLFF. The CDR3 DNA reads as TGTGCCAGCAGCCCGGACCGATCAACTAATGAAAAACTGTTTTTT.

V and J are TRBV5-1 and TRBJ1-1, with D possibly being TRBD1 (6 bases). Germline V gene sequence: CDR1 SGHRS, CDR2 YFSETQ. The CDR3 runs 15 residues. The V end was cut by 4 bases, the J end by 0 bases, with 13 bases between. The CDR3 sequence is CASSPHQGLNTEAFF. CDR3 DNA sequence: TGCGCCAGCAGCCCGCACCAGGGGTTGAACACTGAAGCTTTCTTT.

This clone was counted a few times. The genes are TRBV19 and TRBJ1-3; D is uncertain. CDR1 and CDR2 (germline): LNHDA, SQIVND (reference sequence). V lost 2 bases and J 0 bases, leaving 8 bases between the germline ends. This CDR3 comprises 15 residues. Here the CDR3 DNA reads TGTGCCAGTAGTATAAGACTGAACTCTGGAAACACCATATATTTT. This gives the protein CASSIRLNSGNTIYF.

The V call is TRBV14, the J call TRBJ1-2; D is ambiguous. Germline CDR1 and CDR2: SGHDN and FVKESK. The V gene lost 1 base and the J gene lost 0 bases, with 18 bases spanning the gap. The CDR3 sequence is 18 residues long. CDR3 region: CASSQVAFPGFTNYGYTF. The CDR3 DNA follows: TGTGCCAGCAGCCAAGTCGCGTTCCCAGGCTTCACTAACTATGGCTACACCTTC.

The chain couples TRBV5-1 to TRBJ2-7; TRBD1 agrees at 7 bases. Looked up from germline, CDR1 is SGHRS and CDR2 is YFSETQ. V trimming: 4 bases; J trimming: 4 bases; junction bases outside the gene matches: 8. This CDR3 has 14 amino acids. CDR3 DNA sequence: TGCGCCAGCAGCCCGACGACAGGGATGTACGAGCAGTACTTC. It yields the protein CASSPTTGMYEQYF.

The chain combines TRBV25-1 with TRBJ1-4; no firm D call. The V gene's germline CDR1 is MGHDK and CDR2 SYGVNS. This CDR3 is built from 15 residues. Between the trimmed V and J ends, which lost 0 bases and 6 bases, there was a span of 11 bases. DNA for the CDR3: TGTGCCAGCAGTGAATATCGCATGACCCATGAAAAACTGTTTTTT. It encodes CASSEYRMTHEKLFF.

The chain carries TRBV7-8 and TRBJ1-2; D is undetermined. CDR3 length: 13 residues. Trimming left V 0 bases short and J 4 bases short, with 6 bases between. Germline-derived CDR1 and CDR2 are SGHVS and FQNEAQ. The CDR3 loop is CASSLAGFYGYTF. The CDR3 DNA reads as TGTGCCAGCAGCTTAGCAGGGTTCTATGGCTACACCTTC. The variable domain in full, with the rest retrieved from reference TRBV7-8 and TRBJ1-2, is GAGVSQSPRYKVAKRGQDVALRCDPISGHVSLFWYQQALGQGPEFLTYFQNEAQLDKSGLPSDRFFAERPEGSVSTLKIQRTQQEDSAVYLCASSLAGFYGYTFGSGTRLTVV.

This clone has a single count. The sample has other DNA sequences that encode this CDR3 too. CDR3 amino acids: CASSLDGGANQPQHF. DNA of the CDR3: TGTGCCAGCAGCTTAGATGGCGGTGCGAATCAGCCCCAGCATTTT. The rearrangement links TRBV7-3 to TRBJ1-5; D not resolved. CDR3 length equals 15 residues. V lost 2 bases and J lost 4, with 12 bases in between. The V gene's germline CDR1 is SGHTA and CDR2 FQGTGA.

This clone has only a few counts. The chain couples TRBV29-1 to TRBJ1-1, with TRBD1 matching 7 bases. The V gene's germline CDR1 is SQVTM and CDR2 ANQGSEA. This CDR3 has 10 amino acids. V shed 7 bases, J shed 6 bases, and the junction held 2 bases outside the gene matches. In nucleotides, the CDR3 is TGCAGCGCCGGACAGGCTGAAGCTTTCTTT. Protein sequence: CSAGQAEAFF. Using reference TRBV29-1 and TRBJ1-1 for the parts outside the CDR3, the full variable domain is SAVISQKPSRDICQRGTSLTIQCQVDSQVTMMFWYRQQPGQSLTLIATANQGSEATYESGFVIDKFPISRPNLTFSTLTVSNMSPEDSSIYLCSAGQAEAFFGQGTRLTVV.

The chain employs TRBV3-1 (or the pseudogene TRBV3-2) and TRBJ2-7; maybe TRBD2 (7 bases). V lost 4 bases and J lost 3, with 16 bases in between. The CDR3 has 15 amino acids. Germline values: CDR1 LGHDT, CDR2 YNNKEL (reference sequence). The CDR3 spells CASSLGRGAVYEQYF. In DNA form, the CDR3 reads TGTGCCAGCAGCCTCGGACGGGGGGCTGTCTACGAGCAGTACTTC.

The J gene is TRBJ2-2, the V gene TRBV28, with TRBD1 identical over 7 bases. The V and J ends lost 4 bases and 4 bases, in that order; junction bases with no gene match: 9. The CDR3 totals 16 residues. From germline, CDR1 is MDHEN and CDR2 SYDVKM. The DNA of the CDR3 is TGTGCCAGCAGTTCGGGGACAGCAGGATTCACCGGGGAGCTGTTTTTT. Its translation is CASSSGTAGFTGELFF.

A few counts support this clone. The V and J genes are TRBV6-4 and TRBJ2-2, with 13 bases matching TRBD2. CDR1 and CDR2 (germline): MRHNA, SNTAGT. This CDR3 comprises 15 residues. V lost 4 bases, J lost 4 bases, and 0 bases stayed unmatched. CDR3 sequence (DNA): TGTGCCAGCAGTGGGACTAGCGGGGGCACCGGGGAGCTGTTTTTT. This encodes CASSGTSGGTGELFF.

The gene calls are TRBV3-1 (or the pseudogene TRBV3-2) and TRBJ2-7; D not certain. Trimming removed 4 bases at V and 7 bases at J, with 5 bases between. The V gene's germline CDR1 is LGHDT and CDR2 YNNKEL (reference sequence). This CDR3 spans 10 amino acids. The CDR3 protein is CASSLREQYF. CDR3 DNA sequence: TGTGCCAGCAGCCTTAGAGAGCAGTACTTC.

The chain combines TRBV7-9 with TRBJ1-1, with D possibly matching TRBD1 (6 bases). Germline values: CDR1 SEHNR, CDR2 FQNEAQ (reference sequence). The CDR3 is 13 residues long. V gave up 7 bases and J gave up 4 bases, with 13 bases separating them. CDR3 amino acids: CASTRRGATEAFF. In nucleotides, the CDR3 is TGTGCCAGCACGAGACGGGGGGCCACTGAAGCTTTCTTT.

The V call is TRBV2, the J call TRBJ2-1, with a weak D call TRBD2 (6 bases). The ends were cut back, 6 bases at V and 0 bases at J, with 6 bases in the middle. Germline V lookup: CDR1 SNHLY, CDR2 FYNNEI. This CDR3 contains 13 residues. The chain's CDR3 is CASRGGSYNEQFF. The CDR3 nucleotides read TGTGCCAGCAGGGGGGGCTCCTACAATGAGCAGTTCTTC.

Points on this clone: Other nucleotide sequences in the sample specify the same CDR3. CDR3 region: CASSQVGQGYNSPLHF. In DNA form, the CDR3 reads TGCGCCAGCAGCCAAGTGGGACAGGGCTATAATTCACCCCTCCACTTT. V and J are TRBV4-1 and TRBJ1-6; the match to TRBD1 covers 9 bases. This CDR3 region has 16 residues. Unmatched junction bases numbered 1, after V lost 1 base and J lost 3 bases. The germline V gene encodes CDR1 MGHRA and CDR2 YSYEKL.